The 30 T cell receptor beta chains below come from one sample, sequenced in a study of T cell changes during pregnancy in multiple sclerosis. TCRdb's table, derived via immunoSEQ multiplex PCR, lists solely in-frame clones and lacks some. This repertoire shows around 65,000 clones, 90% found once; its top ten account for roughly 3.3%. Here the sequenced sample was peripheral blood, taken in the first trimester of pregnancy. The source of these receptors is a female donor in good health, enrolled as a control in a pregnancy study.

The chain combines TRBV4-3 with TRBJ2-5; D unresolved. The CDR3 runs 13 residues. The germline gives CDR1 LGHNA, CDR2 YSLEER. V dropped 4 bases and J dropped 1 base, with 7 bases sitting between them. Written as DNA, the CDR3 is TGCGCCAGCAGCCGAACGGTCCAAGAGACCCAGTACTTC. This translates into CASSRTVQETQYF.

The genes are TRBV7-2 and TRBJ1-1; possibly TRBD1 for D (5 bases). CDR1 SGHTA and CDR2 FQGNSA come from the germline V gene. The V and J ends lost 5 bases and 3 bases respectively, with 16 bases between them. CDR3 size: 15 residues. The CDR3, as DNA: TGTGCCAGCAGCCCCCAAGGGGCTAGGGACACTGAAGCTTTCTTT. It codes for CASSPQGARDTEAFF.

The table lists this clone with a few counts. The same CDR3 arises from other DNA sequences in this sample as well. This chain joins TRBV5-1 and TRBJ1-2; TRBD1 might be the D (5 bases). V lost 7 bases, J lost 3 bases, and 13 bases lay in between. Per germline, CDR1 SGHRS and CDR2 YFSETQ. CDR3 length equals 13 residues. The CDR3 here is CASSGAGDYGYTF. The CDR3 bases are TGCGCCAGCTCCGGAGCGGGGGACTATGGCTACACCTTC.

This sequence joins TRBV6-1 and TRBJ1-2, with TRBD1 as a possible D gene (5 bases). Trimming cost V 6 bases and J 4 bases, with 12 bases left between them. The CDR3 is 13 residues long. Germline CDR1 MNHNS, CDR2 SASEGT. CDR3 loop: CASSSTGAYGYTF. CDR3 DNA: TGTGCCAGCAGCAGTACAGGCGCCTATGGCTACACCTTC.

V is TRBV2 and J is TRBJ2-3; TRBD1 matches at 10 bases. CDR3 length: 17 residues. Germline CDR1 is SNHLY and CDR2 is FYNNEI. V shed 9 bases, J shed 1 base, and the junction held 13 bases outside the gene matches. Written as DNA, the CDR3 is TGTGCCAGTACCCGGGACAGGGGCCCTCCCGGCACAGATACGCAGTATTTT. Translating it yields CASTRDRGPPGTDTQYF.

This chain links TRBV5-1 with TRBJ2-5; D possibly corresponds to TRBD2 (5 bases). The V end was cut by 0 bases, the J end by 5 bases, with 14 bases between. Germline V CDR1 and CDR2: SGHRS, YFSETQ. There are 15 residues in the CDR3. The CDR3: CASSLAFERGETQYF. The CDR3 DNA follows: TGCGCCAGCAGCTTGGCCTTCGAACGAGGGGAGACCCAGTACTTC.

This rearrangement joins TRBV29-1 to TRBJ1-2; D is unclear. Germline V lookup: CDR1 SQVTM, CDR2 ANQGSEA. The V gene lost 2 bases and the J gene lost 4 bases, with 5 bases spanning the gap. The CDR3 is 11 amino acids. This CDR3 reads CSVESGYGYTF. The DNA of the CDR3 is TGCAGCGTTGAATCGGGCTATGGCTACACCTTC.

This CDR3 is CAISESLAIEQFF. For the CDR3, the DNA is TGTGCCATCAGTGAGTCACTAGCAATTGAGCAGTTCTTC. The J gene is TRBJ2-1, the V gene TRBV10-3; weak D call: TRBD2 (6 bases). The CDR3 contains 13 residues. V dropped 0 bases and J dropped 9 bases, with 9 bases sitting between them. Germline V gene lookup returns CDR1 ENHRY and CDR2 SYGVKD.

The V and J genes are TRBV19 and TRBJ2-2; D call uncertain. The CDR3 contains 12 residues. V dropped 7 bases and J dropped 6 bases, with 9 bases sitting between them. Germline CDR1 is LNHDA and CDR2 is SQIVND (reference sequence). CDR3 protein: CASKRSAGELFF. The CDR3, as DNA: TGTGCCAGTAAACGGTCTGCCGGGGAGCTGTTTTTT. The full variable domain, its missing parts supplied by reference TRBV19 and TRBJ2-2, is DGGITQSPKYLFRKEGQNVTLSCEQNLNHDAMYWYRQDPGQGLRLIYYSQIVNDFQKGDIAEGYSVSREKKESFPLTVTSAQKNPTAFYLCASKRSAGELFFGEGSRLTVL.

In its sample, this clone was seen once. The genes are TRBV6-5 and TRBJ2-7; maybe TRBD1 (5 bases). V lost 5 bases and J lost 0, with 14 bases in between. This CDR3 comprises 15 residues. Germline values: CDR1 MNHEY, CDR2 SVGAGI. The CDR3 here is CASSPRQKSSYEQYF. CDR3 DNA: TGTGCCAGCAGTCCCCGACAGAAAAGCTCCTACGAGCAGTACTTC.

Turning to this clone: Other DNA sequences in the same sample also yield this CDR3. CDR3 bases: TGCGCCAGCAGCCAAGATCCAGGGAACTATGGCTACACCTTC. As protein: CASSQDPGNYGYTF. This sequence joins TRBV4-1 and TRBJ1-2; D may be TRBD1 (5 bases). The CDR3 is made up of 14 amino acids. Germline CDR1 MGHRA, CDR2 YSYEKL. The V and J ends lost 0 bases and 2 bases respectively, with 7 bases between them.

This chain links TRBV11-1 with TRBJ2-1; 7 nucleotides align to TRBD2. Trimming removed 2 bases from V and 6 bases from J; junction bases left unmatched: 10. Germline CDR1 reads SGHAT; CDR2 reads FQDESV (reference sequence). CDR3 length equals 16 residues. This chain's CDR3 is CASSLNGAGVVNEQFF. The CDR3 DNA follows: TGTGCCAGCAGCTTAAACGGTGCGGGAGTAGTCAATGAGCAGTTCTTC. Filled out from reference TRBV11-1 and TRBJ2-1, the complete variable domain reads EAEVAQSPRYKITEKSQAVAFWCDPISGHATLYWYRQILGQGPELLVQFQDESVVDDSQLPKDRFSAERLKGVDSTLKIQPAELGDSAMYLCASSLNGAGVVNEQFFGPGTRLTVL.

This clone appeared a single time. The chain has TRBV12-5 and TRBJ2-7; tentative D call: TRBD1 (5 bases). Per germline, CDR1 LGHNT and CDR2 FRNRAP. The CDR3 is 14 residues long. The V end lost 6 bases, the J end lost 4 bases, and 16 bases lay between the germline ends. CDR3 residues: CASGPLGAKYEQYF. The CDR3 nucleotides read TGTGCTAGTGGGCCCCTTGGGGCTAAGTACGAGCAGTACTTC.

The chain employs TRBV7-9 and TRBJ1-1, with D maybe TRBD1 (5 bases). CDR1 and CDR2 (germline): SEHNR, FQNEAQ (reference sequence). The V gene lost 5 bases and the J gene lost 0 bases, with 10 bases spanning the gap. CDR3 length: 14 residues. The DNA of the CDR3 is TGTGCCAGCAGCCAGAAACAGGTGAACACTGAAGCTTTCTTT. Translating gives CASSQKQVNTEAFF.

V gene TRBV7-9 combines with J gene TRBJ2-1, with D uncertain. The germline V gene encodes CDR1 SEHNR and CDR2 FQNEAQ (reference sequence). This CDR3 has 12 residues. V was cut by 4 bases and J by 5 bases, with 6 bases left in between. The CDR3 spells CASSWPDNEQFF. CDR3 coding DNA: TGTGCCAGCAGCTGGCCAGACAATGAGCAGTTCTTC.

The CDR3 here is CASSPTPGTGGDYEQYF. CDR3 DNA sequence: TGCGCCAGCAGTCCAACTCCCGGGACAGGGGGCGATTACGAGCAGTACTTC. The chain combines TRBV5-1 with TRBJ2-7; 12 nucleotides match TRBD1. The CDR3 loop spans 17 amino acids. Germline-derived CDR1 and CDR2 are SGHRS and YFSETQ. The V segment lost 5 bases and the J segment 4 bases; nucleotides outside the gene matches: 13.

The chain couples TRBV9 to TRBJ1-1, with TRBD1 as a possible D gene (6 bases). Germline V CDR1 and CDR2: SGDLS, YYNGEE. V was shortened by 0 bases and J by 11 bases, with 23 bases between the two germline ends. This CDR3 region has 16 residues. The DNA of the CDR3 is TGTGCCAGCAGCGTAGAGGGGGAGGGAAATGGATTTTTGGCTTTCTTT. This codes for CASSVEGEGNGFLAFF. Filled out from reference TRBV9 and TRBJ1-1, the complete variable domain reads DSGVTQTPKHLITATGQRVTLRCSPRSGDLSVYWYQQSLDQGLQFLIQYYNGEERAKGNILERFSAQQFPDLHSELNLSSLELGDSALYFCASSVEGEGNGFLAFFGQGTRLTVV.

This chain links TRBV7-6 with TRBJ2-3; D call uncertain. Looked up from germline, CDR1 is SGHVS and CDR2 is FNYEAQ. The CDR3 extends over 16 amino acids. V lost 1 base to trimming and J lost 0 bases, with 11 bases between them. CDR3 loop: CASSLGEWSSTDTQYF. CDR3 nucleotide sequence: TGTGCCAGCAGCTTAGGAGAGTGGTCTAGCACAGATACGCAGTATTTT.

V usage is TRBV7-2 and J usage is TRBJ2-1, with D unresolved. The CDR3 extends over 15 amino acids. V was pared by 5 bases and J by 0 bases, with 11 bases between. Germline CDR1 is SGHTA and CDR2 is FQGNSA. The CDR3 region is CASSNRLSSYNEQFF. The CDR3 DNA is TGTGCCAGCAGCAACCGTCTGAGCTCCTACAATGAGCAGTTCTTC.

The J gene is TRBJ2-2, the V gene TRBV5-6; D is unresolved. V lost 3 bases to trimming and J lost 8 bases, with 5 bases between them. Germline lookup yields CDR1 SGHDT and CDR2 YYEEEE. This CDR3 is built from 11 residues. The CDR3 here is CASSSLGELFF. For the CDR3, the DNA is TGTGCCAGCAGCTCCCTTGGGGAGCTGTTTTTT.

The chain uses TRBV5-1 and TRBJ2-1; the match to TRBD2 covers 8 bases. Trimming at V came to 3 bases and at J to 6 bases, leaving 5 bases not matched to a gene. This CDR3 is 14 amino acids long. Per germline, CDR1 SGHRS and CDR2 YFSETQ. This CDR3 is CASSSGTSSNEQFF. The CDR3 coding sequence is TGCGCCAGCAGCTCCGGGACTAGTTCCAATGAGCAGTTCTTC.

The chain uses TRBV7-6 and TRBJ1-1; no firm D call. This CDR3 spans 14 amino acids. V was trimmed by 0 bases and J by 7 bases, leaving 12 bases between them. Germline loops: CDR1 SGHVS, CDR2 FNYEAQ. In DNA form, the CDR3 reads TGTGCCAGCAGCTTAGCGGACTCTTTGGGTGAAGCTTTCTTT. Encoded protein: CASSLADSLGEAFF.

This sequence joins TRBV6-5 and TRBJ1-5; D is ambiguous. CDR1 and CDR2 from the germline V gene are MNHEY and SVGAGI. This CDR3 has 15 amino acids. Trimming left V 0 bases short and J 6 bases short, with 12 bases between. The DNA for the CDR3 is TGTGCCAGCAGTTACTCCCCTCAACCGGGTCAGCCCCAGCATTTT. Its translation is CASSYSPQPGQPQHF.

This chain connects TRBV15 to TRBJ2-5; 9 bases agree with TRBD2. The CDR3 covers 15 residues. The trim removed 1 base at V and 5 bases at J, leaving 5 bases unmatched. Per the germline V gene, CDR1 is LNHNV and CDR2 is YYDKDF (reference sequence). CDR3 amino acids: CATSRGRGGLETQYF. CDR3 in DNA: TGTGCCACCAGCAGAGGGCGGGGGGGCCTCGAGACCCAGTACTTC.

The J gene is TRBJ2-1, the V gene TRBV6-1; possible D gene TRBD2, 6 bases. Trimming pared 0 bases from V and 8 bases from J, leaving 8 bases between. The CDR3 covers 13 residues. Looked up from germline, CDR1 is MNHNS and CDR2 is SASEGT. The CDR3 DNA reads TGTGCCAGCAGTGAAGCGAGGGAGGATGAGCAGTTCTTC. Its protein is CASSEAREDEQFF.

The chain employs TRBV7-8 and TRBJ2-7, with 7 bases matching TRBD1. The junction had 5 bases not matched to a gene; V was cut back by 5 bases and J by 1 base. This CDR3 has 14 residues. The germline gives CDR1 SGHVS, CDR2 FQNEAQ. CDR3 bases: TGTGCCAGCAGCGCGACAGGGAAATCCTACGAGCAGTACTTC. Translation gives CASSATGKSYEQYF.

The rearrangement uses TRBV2 and TRBJ2-2; 10 bases fit TRBD2. CDR3 length: 17 amino acids. Losses at the gene ends were 1 base for V and 4 bases for J; bases not matched to a gene: 6. Per the germline V gene, CDR1 is SNHLY and CDR2 is FYNNEI. Here the CDR3 DNA reads TGTGCCAGCAGTGAAGGGGGCTTAGCGGGAGGCACCGGGGAGCTGTTTTTT. It translates to CASSEGGLAGGTGELFF.

In this sample, this clone turned up a few times. The chain couples TRBV27 to TRBJ1-2; the D gene is possibly TRBD1 (5 bases). The germline CDR1 and CDR2 sequences are MNHEY and SMNVEV (reference sequence). The V end was cut by 2 bases, the J end by 1 base, with 11 bases between. The CDR3 consists of 15 residues. The CDR3 sequence is CASSLRRGGNYGYTF. CDR3 DNA: TGTGCCAGCAGTTTACGGCGGGGGGGTAACTATGGCTACACCTTC.

The chain couples TRBV15 to TRBJ1-4; D unresolved. Trimming cost V 3 bases and J 11 bases, with 13 bases left between them. The CDR3 contains 13 residues. The germline CDR1 and CDR2 sequences are LNHNV and YYDKDF (reference sequence). Here the CDR3 DNA reads TGTGCCACCAGCAGTAGCCTGAGTAAGAAACTGTTTTTT. Protein: CATSSSLSKKLFF.

The gene calls are TRBV19 and TRBJ2-5; no definite D call. The CDR3 sequence is 14 residues long. Germline V gene lookup returns CDR1 LNHDA and CDR2 SQIVND (reference sequence). Trimming pared 1 base from V and 4 bases from J, leaving 10 bases between. CDR3 nucleotides: TGTGCCAGTAGTATAGGTCCCCTCGGAGAGACCCAGTACTTC. Protein sequence: CASSIGPLGETQYF.